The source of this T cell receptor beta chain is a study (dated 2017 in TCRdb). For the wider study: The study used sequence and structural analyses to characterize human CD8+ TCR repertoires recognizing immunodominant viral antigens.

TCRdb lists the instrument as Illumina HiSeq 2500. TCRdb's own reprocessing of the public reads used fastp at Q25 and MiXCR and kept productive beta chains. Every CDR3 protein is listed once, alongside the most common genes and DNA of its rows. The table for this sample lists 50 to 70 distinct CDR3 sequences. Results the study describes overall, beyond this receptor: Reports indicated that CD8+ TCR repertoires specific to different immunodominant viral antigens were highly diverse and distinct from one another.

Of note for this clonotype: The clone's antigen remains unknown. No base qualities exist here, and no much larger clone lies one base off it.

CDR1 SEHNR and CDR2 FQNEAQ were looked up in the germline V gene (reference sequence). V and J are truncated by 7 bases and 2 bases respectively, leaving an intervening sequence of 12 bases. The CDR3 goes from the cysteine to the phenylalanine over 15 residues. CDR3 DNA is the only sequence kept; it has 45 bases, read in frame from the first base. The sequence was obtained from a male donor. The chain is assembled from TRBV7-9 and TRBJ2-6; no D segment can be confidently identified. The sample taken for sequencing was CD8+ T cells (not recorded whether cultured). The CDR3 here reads CASTSFSPGANVLTF. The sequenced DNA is TGTGCCAGCACGTCCTTTAGCCCTGGGGCCAACGTCCTGACTTTC.